The 14 T cell receptor beta chains reported below all come from one sample, sequenced in a study of T-cell reconstitution after alpha-beta-depleted transplantation in children. TCRbeta library construction was performed incorporating unique molecular identifiers. In TCRdb, the PCR reads were re-called with MiXCR into one record per CDR3 protein. The sample shows some 120,000 distinct CDR3 sequences, 9.7% of them seen only once. Sample: PBMCs, mostly from graft donor cells, taken 180 days after TCRalphabeta/CD19-depleted stem cell transplant. The receptors shown here come from a girl under three years old who had a stem cell transplant for combined immunodeficiency, so the T cells may come from the graft donor.

This clonotype turned up a few times. The chain links TRBV4-3 to TRBJ2-7; 10 positions agree with TRBD1. V was clipped by 0 bases and J by 4 bases; unmatched bases: 3. The CDR3 loop spans 15 amino acids. The germline V gene has CDR1 LGHNA and CDR2 YSLEER. The CDR3 nucleotides are TGCGCCAGCAGCCAAGAAGGGACAGGGGAATACGAGCAGTACTTC. Protein product: CASSQEGTGEYEQYF.

Only a few counts were recorded for this clonotype. The chain joins TRBV29-1 to TRBJ2-1; TRBD2 agrees at 16 bases. There are 17 residues in the CDR3. Germline CDR1 reads SQVTM; CDR2 reads ANQGSEA. Unmatched junction bases numbered 6, after V lost 5 bases and J lost 2 bases. CDR3 protein: CSVTGLAGGPAYNEQFF. Here the CDR3 DNA reads TGCAGCGTTACGGGACTAGCGGGGGGGCCCGCCTACAATGAGCAGTTCTTC.

This chain joins TRBV24-1 and TRBJ2-1; TRBD2 matches at 8 bases. This CDR3 region has 15 residues. Germline trimming cut 5 bases from V and 6 bases from J; bases unmatched to any gene: 8. The germline V gene encodes CDR1 KGHDR and CDR2 SFDVKD. CDR3 region: CATSASGGPVNEQFF. DNA for the CDR3: TGTGCCACCAGTGCGTCGGGAGGGCCGGTCAATGAGCAGTTCTTC.

The CDR3 region has the DNA TGTGCCAGCAGTTCATTCCCGGGACATCCGGAGCGGAATGAGCAGTTCTTC. It specifies CASSSFPGHPERNEQFF. The chain is built from TRBV6-5 and TRBJ2-1, with D possibly being TRBD1 (6 bases). The germline V gene encodes CDR1 MNHEY and CDR2 SVGAGI. The CDR3 consists of 17 residues. Trimming stripped 4 bases from V and 7 bases from J, with 23 bases between.

This clonotype was seen many times. The chain uses TRBV11-2 and TRBJ2-4; TRBD2 matches at 11 bases. The CDR3 is 18 amino acids. Germline loops: CDR1 SGHAT, CDR2 FQNNGV. V trimming: 1 base; J trimming: 8 bases; junction bases outside the gene matches: 13. CDR3 protein: CASSLVPSGLAGRYIQYF. CDR3 nucleotide sequence: TGTGCCAGCAGCTTAGTCCCCTCCGGACTAGCGGGTAGATACATTCAGTACTTC. The full variable domain, with the rest looked up from reference TRBV11-2 and TRBJ2-4, is EAGVAQSPRYKIIEKRQSVAFWCNPISGHATLYWYQQILGQGPKLLIQFQNNGVVDDSQLPKDRFSAERLKGVDSTLKIQPAKLEDSAVYLCASSLVPSGLAGRYIQYFGAGTRLSVL.

This clonotype appeared a few times. The rearrangement joins TRBV18 to TRBJ2-1; D remains unclear. The germline gives CDR1 KGHSH, CDR2 LQKENI. V lost 8 bases to trimming and J lost 8 bases, with 7 bases between them. The CDR3 loop spans 10 amino acids. CDR3: CASADHEQFF. The CDR3 DNA is TGTGCCAGCGCCGATCATGAGCAGTTCTTC.

This clonotype was detected many times. V gene TRBV3-1 combines with J gene TRBJ2-7; 14 bases agree with TRBD2. This CDR3 has 15 amino acids. Germline V CDR1 and CDR2: LGHDT, YNNKEL (reference sequence). V trimming: 4 bases; J trimming: 4 bases; junction bases outside the gene matches: 3. The CDR3 reads CASSPGLAGAYEQYF. In DNA form, the CDR3 reads TGTGCCAGCAGCCCGGGACTAGCGGGGGCATACGAGCAGTACTTC.

The chain has TRBV20-1 and TRBJ2-2, with 9 bases fitting TRBD2. Germline assignment: CDR1 DFQATT and CDR2 SNEGSKA (reference sequence). The trim removed 5 bases at V and 5 bases at J, leaving 9 bases unmatched. The CDR3 sequence is 15 residues long. The CDR3 DNA sequence: TGCAGTGCTCCTCGACTAGCGGATCTTACCGGGGAGCTGTTTTTT. This codes for CSAPRLADLTGELFF.

This chain uses TRBV12-3 or TRBV12-4 with TRBJ2-7; no clear D gene. This CDR3 contains 11 residues. Trimming removed 6 bases at V and 5 bases at J, with 8 bases between. In DNA, the CDR3 is TGTGCCAGCAGCCCTCGCCACGAGCAGTACTTC. Protein product: CASSPRHEQYF.

This clonotype was picked up many times. The chain is built from TRBV20-1 and TRBJ2-3; D gene uncertain. CDR1 and CDR2 (germline): DFQATT, SNEGSKA (reference sequence). Deletions cut 5 bases from V and 0 bases from J, with 15 bases between. The CDR3 runs to 15 residues. The CDR3 nucleotides are TGCAGTGCTGACCCCTTCGGGCCAAGCACAGATACGCAGTATTTT. The encoded protein is CSADPFGPSTDTQYF.

This clonotype was observed many times. The chain joins TRBV20-1 to TRBJ2-7; D unclear. Germline loops: CDR1 DFQATT, CDR2 SNEGSKA (reference sequence). The V and J ends lost 1 base and 2 bases respectively, with 15 bases between them. The CDR3 has 15 residues. CDR3 in amino acids: CSARARAMRPYEQYF. The CDR3 DNA reads as TGCAGTGCTAGAGCTCGGGCTATGCGACCCTACGAGCAGTACTTC.

This clonotype was picked up a small number of times. The rearrangement joins TRBV12-3 or TRBV12-4 to TRBJ2-7, with D perhaps TRBD2 (6 bases). V gave up 2 bases and J gave up 6 bases, with 8 bases separating them. This CDR3 spans 12 amino acids. This chain's CDR3 is CASSLLGLEQYF. CDR3 nucleotides: TGTGCCAGCAGTTTACTGGGACTCGAGCAGTACTTC.

This clonotype was detected a few times. The chain is built from TRBV6-1 and TRBJ2-7; TRBD2 matches 9 bases. With 2 bases clipped from V and 1 base from J, the junction kept 3 bases outside the gene matches. CDR1 and CDR2 (germline): MNHNS, SASEGT. The CDR3 covers 15 residues. The CDR3: CASSEQREVSYEQYF. The CDR3 nucleotides are TGTGCCAGCAGTGAACAGCGGGAGGTTTCCTACGAGCAGTACTTC.

The chain links TRBV12-3 or TRBV12-4 to TRBJ2-2; 10 bases align to TRBD1. This CDR3 spans 15 amino acids. J lost 2 bases, V lost 5 bases, and 2 bases had no gene match. CDR3 coding DNA: TGTGCCAGCAGTACGACAGGGGGCAACACCGGGGAGCTGTTTTTT. Residues: CASSTTGGNTGELFF.